This record looks at one TCR beta chain sequence and its context. Antigen specificity is unknown. Method: immunoSEQ multiplex PCR; TCRdb's copy keeps in-frame clones and lacks some. This table holds approximately 100,000 clones, around 92% found once. This CDR3 is 13 amino acids long. Germline V lookup: CDR1 ENHRY, CDR2 SYGVKD. The V end was cut by 4 bases, the J end by 6 bases, with 10 bases between. The time point was: week 47, end of study. A single vaccine dose contained 300 ug of mutant IDH1 20-mer peptide, and topical imiquimod was used with it. Newly diagnosed WHO grade 3 or 4 IDH1-mutant, ATRX-lost astrocytomas were identified in the donors. This specimen belongs to a study of a mutant IDH1 vaccine in newly diagnosed glioma. For the study at large: Vaccines began 4-6 weeks after radiotherapy alone, or with temozolomide cycles. Prior therapy was radiotherapy, temozolomide, or both; most received both.

The chain recombines TRBV10-3 with TRBJ1-5, with unresolved D. The origin of this receptor is a woman aged 50 to 65 with glioma. Specimen: PBMCs, collected from a glioma patient whose treatment included an IDH1 peptide vaccine. CDR3 protein: CAISGPGGQPQHF. As DNA, the CDR3 is TGTGCCATCAGTGGGCCGGGAGGTCAGCCCCAGCATTTT.